This TCR beta chain originates from a study of cytomegalovirus exposure and HLA in healthy donors (dated by TCRdb to about 2017). For the study in its entirety: An earlier analysis of about 530 of the donors reported 250 to 350 Gb of sequence data and around 120 million unique TCR beta sequences obtained from 150 million to 200 million T cells. An early release covering approximately 600 HLA-typed donors comprised approximately 300 gigabases of sequencing data and around 80 million unique TCR sequences. Among the approximately 400 genotyped donors, approximately 81% belonged to the genetic ancestry cluster associated with self-reported Caucasian donors. The study aimed to test whether signatures of past pathogen exposure could be identified by cataloging public T cell receptors. The study used immunosequencing to profile the T cell repertoires of several hundred subjects and linked those repertoires to cytomegalovirus serostatus. Along with the roughly 670-subject first cohort, a separate validation cohort of around 110 different subjects was used. To predict cytomegalovirus infection status, the study combined high-throughput TCR immunosequencing, statistical association of individual TCRs with disease status, and machine learning. A later analysis re-examined previously published TCR beta repertoires from several hundred donors and added high-resolution HLA genotyping to investigate patterns of TCR occurrence. Rather than using new phenotypic data, the later analysis identified candidate immune exposures from TCR beta sequences and from how often those sequences occurred across donors. To decide whether each TCR beta V gene segment behaved as functional or pseudogenic, an earlier analysis of fewer than 750 of the donors relied on high-throughput TCR beta sequencing. Donor age, sex, ethnicity and CMV serostatus were collected together with the repertoire data. A later genetic analysis used genome-wide SNP genotypes for about 60% of the roughly 700 donors, treating that subset as a discovery cohort. All discovery cohort repertoires had been generated using a single sequencing platform. Class I and class II HLA loci were covered by the typing at four-digit resolution. Typing coverage varied by locus: about 620-630 donors for A, B, C, DRB1 and DQB1; roughly 500 for DQA1; about 600 for DPA1; under 490 for DPB1. Five DR-DQ haplotypes were handled as single units for association and clustering because linkage in the cohort was strong. Across roughly 420 genotyped donors of the cohort, an average of approximately 240,000 unique TCR beta nucleotide sequences per donor were sequenced, and 15% to 20% of those sequences were non-productive.

The cohort consisted of 600 or so healthy bone marrow donors. At the time of sampling, every cohort member was nominally healthy, though immune exposures that went unrecorded were likely present. The donor was CMV seronegative and belonged to the group of around 350 seronegative cohort members. A peripheral blood sample was collected from each donor, and TCR beta sequencing was performed on peripheral blood mononuclear cells. Genomic DNA extraction from the blood cell samples was performed with the Qiagen DNeasy Blood Extraction Kit. Relative to germline, V is missing 3 bases and J is missing 6 bases, with 4 bases of the junction outside any gene match. From its cysteine to its phenylalanine, the CDR3 spans 14 amino acids. Only the CDR3 part of the read is kept: 42 bases, read in frame from the first base. Based on the germline V gene, the CDR1 and CDR2 sequences are SGHRS and YFSETQ. The library was generated by the immunoSEQ multiplex PCR assay. The multiplex PCR relied on a mix of 60 forward primers for TCR Vbeta segments and 13 reverse primers for TCR Jbeta segments. Amplification of the CDR3 region of rearranged TCR beta genes was performed with a multiplex PCR assay on genomic DNA. Amplified TCR beta libraries were sequenced as 87-base-pair reads on the Illumina HiSeq System. Under the source paper's analysis protocol: A later analysis counted 75 million to 100 million unique TCR beta chains across the 650 to 800 repertoires, and approximately 11 million of these chains were shared by at least two donors. Raw reads were error-corrected and collapsed into unique sequences by a nearest-neighbor algorithm in which closely related sequences were merged to remove PCR and sequencing errors. CDR3 sequences were aligned to IMGT reference sequences to assign V, D and J gene segments. For a sequence to be retained, at least a six-nucleotide match to both a V gene segment and a J gene segment was required. Rearrangements were called productive when the CDR3 lacked stop codons and stayed in frame with V and J; all others were non-productive. Following IMGT convention, CDR3 was defined as the stretch from the second conserved V-encoded cysteine to the conserved J-encoded phenylalanine. Sequences without an unambiguous match to a single V gene segment were excluded from the earlier analysis of 450 to 750 of the donors. An earlier analysis of fewer than 750 of the donors classified V segments as functional when productive rearrangements were above 56.7% and as segregating when the standard deviation between donors was above 5%. A statistical classification framework was built to diagnose cytomegalovirus status from the catalog of TCR beta chain sequences. V and J gene assignment, in a later analysis, came from comparing TCR nucleotide sequences with IMGT/GENE-DB human TR gene sequences. The TCRdist pipeline was used in a later analysis to assign CDR3 sequences and most-parsimonious VDJ recombination scenarios. In a later analysis, each TCR beta chain was defined by its CDR3 amino acid sequence together with its V-gene family, and reads without a unique V-gene family were excluded. As a way to deal with suspected cross-contamination and a sequencing artifact, a later analysis dropped 592 nucleotide sequences that were highly shared and had low generation probability. A later analysis calculated a clonal expansion index for each public chain from normalized within-repertoire ranks of inferred template counts. In a later analysis, generation probabilities were computed using a VDJ recombination model fitted to out-of-frame rearrangements, and the results were checked against IGoR. A later analysis scored TCR-TCR, TCR-HLA and TCR-CMV co-occurrence with hypergeometric tests, applying a repertoire-size bias correction to TCR pairs. In a later analysis, false discovery rates were estimated by permuting HLA or CMV assignments 20 times. A later analysis grouped co-occurring TCRs with DBSCAN, adding TCRdist sequence similarity when clustering within HLA-allele-positive subsets. Co-occurrence clustering excluded repertoires with fewer than 30,000 or more than 120,000 public chains, plus five with anomalous nucleotide sharing. Here the immuneACCESS table is served through TCRdb, limited to in-frame sequences with V and J called. Missing clones are a known gap in these copies; in checked studies unresolved V genes cover under half, and the rest lacks a known reason. The V and J calls and clone size come from that table; D and trimming were worked out from the DNA. The sample table holds fewer than 250,000 clones, of which about 89% were seen once. 1.3% of the sample goes to the ten largest clones.

Broad study findings and their caveats: The only immune exposure information available for the cohort was CMV serostatus. A further reported finding was that TCR beta sequences accurately predicted the HLA-A and HLA-B alleles for most subjects in the first cohort. In the study, some 160 TCR beta chains were listed as associated with cytomegalovirus. Most TCR sequences were seen in very few donors, while some public TCRs were found in many individuals. In a later analysis, most CMV-associated TCR beta chains were found to appear HLA-restricted, with HLA associations seemingly driven largely by CMV exposure. The earlier analysis of approximately 540 of the donors excluded 15 to 20 rarely observed V segments, including chromosome 9 orphons, because counts were too low. Correlated functional status among segregating V segments might be attributable to linkage disequilibrium, but an unknown experimental factor could not be ruled out. Some IMGT-functional V segments, including TRBV6-2 and TRBV6-3, could not be distinguished by the 87-base-pair reads and were therefore excluded. Only TCR beta chains were sequenced in this cohort, and the absence of alpha or paired-chain data limited detectable features. A cluster of highly shared sequence variants was judged likely to be a technical artifact of the sequencing pipeline. According to a later genetic analysis, donors in an Asian-associated ancestry cluster had fewer N-insertions in productive TCRs than the roughly 700-donor mean. It was suggested by the authors that the approach could potentially be generalized to other disease states and immunological phenotypes. A few of the identified cytomegalovirus-associated TCR beta chains were confirmed in vitro to be specific for cytomegalovirus antigens. Because HLA typing was missing for some donors at each locus, association tests included only the typed subset. At a false discovery rate of 0.05, a later analysis linked 15,000 to 20,000 TCR beta sequences to specific HLA alleles. Roughly uniform sequencing depth across donors was assumed in presence/absence analyses, although this assumption may not hold. An association between a missense DCLRE1C variant and V-gene and J-gene trimming of TCR beta chains was found in a later genetic analysis and replicated in an independent cohort. Assigning TCR associations to individual alleles was difficult when HLA alleles, especially DR and DQ, strongly co-occurred. A later analysis found that HLA-associated TCR beta chains were more clonally expanded and had lower generation probabilities than equally common non-associated chains. In a later analysis, several top co-occurrence clusters were reported to appear linked to parvovirus B19, influenza, CMV and Epstein-Barr virus. A later analysis found that TCR association rates varied across HLA loci, with DRB1 alleles showing the most associated TCRs and HLA-C alleles the fewest. In an earlier analysis of approximately 590 of the donors, most TCR beta V segments were observed in productive rearrangements about 90% or about 30% of the time, broadly matching IMGT annotations. In both the original and validation cohorts, the classifier was reported to diagnose cytomegalovirus status with high specificity and sensitivity.

This clone was seen only once. Its antigen specificity is not known. No per-base quality is available; no much larger clone lies one base away. The same CDR3 arises from other DNA sequences in this sample as well. This chain is built from TRBV5-1 and TRBJ2-3; the junction holds 10 bases that match TRBD1. The sequence derives from a man aged 25-40 years in good health and CMV-seronegative. The sample consisted of PBMCs. The nucleotide sequence is given as TGCGCCAGCAGCTCCGGGACAGGGGTGGATACGCAGTATTTT. Protein translation: CASSSGTGVDTQYF. With all but the CDR3 taken from the reference TRBV5-1 and TRBJ2-3 genes, the full variable domain is: KAGVTQTPRYLIKTRGQQVTLSCSPISGHRSVSWYQQTPGQGLQFLFEYFSETQRNKGNFPGRFSGRQFSNSRSEMNVSTLELGDSALYLCASSSGTGVDTQYFGPGTRLTVL.